This passage covers 14 T cell receptor beta chains from one sample sequenced in a study of cytomegalovirus exposure and HLA in healthy donors. PCR primers comprised 60 Vbeta and 13 Jbeta primers. Profiling relied on immunoSEQ multiplex PCR, and the TCRdb table lists in-frame clones only, not all of them. Here the sample spans about 200,000 clones, roughly four fifths being singletons. Sequenced: PBMCs. The receptor set was obtained from a woman between 18 and 30 years old in good health and CMV-seronegative.

The chain links TRBV7-2 to TRBJ2-1, with 12 bases aligning to TRBD1. This CDR3 contains 18 residues. Germline V lookup: CDR1 SGHTA, CDR2 FQGNSA. V shed 0 bases and J 3 bases; nucleotides not matched to a gene: 6. The CDR3 DNA reads as TGTGCCAGCAGCTTAGCTCCCGGGACAGGGGGCCTCTACAATGAGCAGTTCTTC. Protein sequence: CASSLAPGTGGLYNEQFF.

This sequence joins TRBV11-3 and TRBJ2-3; TRBD2 matches at 11 bases. Trimming removed 3 bases from V and 5 bases from J; junction bases left unmatched: 1. Germline-derived CDR1 and CDR2 are SGHNT and YENEEA. The length of the CDR3 is 14 residues. The CDR3 sequence is CASSFTSGGDTQYF. The CDR3 DNA is TGTGCCAGCAGCTTTACTAGCGGGGGAGATACGCAGTATTTT.

The rearrangement uses TRBV4-1 and TRBJ2-1; 8 nucleotides line up with TRBD2. The junction had 9 bases not matched to a gene; V was cut back by 3 bases and J by 8 bases. Looked up from germline, CDR1 is MGHRA and CDR2 is YSYEKL. The CDR3 sequence is 15 residues long. CDR3 in DNA: TGCGCCAGCAGCCAGCTAAGCGGGAGTGGGGATGAGCAGTTCTTC. Encoded protein: CASSQLSGSGDEQFF.

The chain recombines TRBV28 with TRBJ1-2; D gene uncertain. Germline assignment: CDR1 MDHEN and CDR2 SYDVKM. The CDR3 spans 13 residues. V lost 7 bases and J 8 bases, leaving 17 bases between the germline ends. As DNA, the CDR3 is TGTGCCAGCATCACGGGAAGGTTGAGCGGCTACACCTTC. Translating gives CASITGRLSGYTF.

The V and J genes are TRBV19 and TRBJ1-1; tentatively, D is TRBD1 (6 bases). The CDR3 is 18 amino acids. V was clipped by 3 bases and J by 0 bases, with 20 bases between them. Looked up from germline, CDR1 is LNHDA and CDR2 is SQIVND (reference sequence). The CDR3 DNA reads as TGTGCCAGTAGTATTGCTATGGGGGCGTATGGCATGAACACTGAAGCTTTCTTT. Its protein is CASSIAMGAYGMNTEAFF.

The table lists this clone with a few counts. The chain couples TRBV10-3 to TRBJ1-2; perhaps TRBD1 as D (5 bases). The CDR3 has 14 residues. Germline V gene data show CDR1 as ENHRY and CDR2 as SYGVKD. V was pared by 8 bases and J by 4 bases, with 17 bases between. This CDR3 is CAIAGTGVSYGYTF. For the CDR3, the DNA is TGTGCCATCGCAGGTACGGGGGTGTCCTATGGCTACACCTTC.

V usage is TRBV19 and J usage is TRBJ2-1; 7 bases match TRBD1. V lost 7 bases, J lost 6 bases, and 6 bases stayed unmatched. This CDR3 has 13 amino acids. Looked up from germline, CDR1 is LNHDA and CDR2 is SQIVND (reference sequence). The CDR3 protein is CASKGAGGNEQFF. CDR3 sequence (DNA): TGTGCCAGTAAGGGGGCAGGGGGCAATGAGCAGTTCTTC.

This chain connects TRBV5-5 to TRBJ2-7; D is uncertain. Germline assignment: CDR1 SGHKS and CDR2 YYEKEE (reference sequence). V was pared by 0 bases and J by 1 base, with 11 bases between. The CDR3 is made up of 15 amino acids. CDR3 sequence reads: CASSLEPGDSYEQYV. The CDR3 bases are TGTGCCAGCAGCTTGGAGCCAGGCGATTCCTACGAGCAGTACGTC.

The rearrangement uses TRBV4-3 and TRBJ2-1, with 9 nucleotides matching TRBD2. The CDR3 loop spans 19 amino acids. V shed 1 base, J shed 0 bases, and the junction held 10 bases outside the gene matches. Germline V gene lookup returns CDR1 LGHNA and CDR2 YSLEER. DNA of the CDR3: TGCGCCAGCAGCCAAGGAGTCATTAGCGGGAGAGACTCCTACAATGAGCAGTTCTTC. Translation gives CASSQGVISGRDSYNEQFF.

V and J are TRBV19 and TRBJ2-3; no reliable D call. The germline V gene has CDR1 LNHDA and CDR2 SQIVND (reference sequence). V lost 5 bases to trimming and J lost 4 bases, with 10 bases between them. This CDR3 contains 13 residues. CDR3 coding DNA: TGTGCCAGTAGTCTGGGCCCTCCAGATACGCAGTATTTT. Residues: CASSLGPPDTQYF.

The gene calls are TRBV6-5 and TRBJ2-2; no definite D call. The germline gives CDR1 MNHEY, CDR2 SVGAGI. The CDR3 totals 13 residues. V was clipped by 8 bases and J by 3 bases, with 10 bases between them. CDR3 DNA sequence: TGTGCCAGCGAGAACGTTTACACCGGGGAGCTGTTTTTT. It encodes CASENVYTGELFF.

The CDR3 DNA reads TGCGCCAGCAGCTTGATGGTAGTCTCCTACAATGAGCAGTTCTTC. As protein: CASSLMVVSYNEQFF. The rearrangement links TRBV5-1 to TRBJ2-1; D uncertain. The CDR3 has 15 amino acids. The germline CDR1 and CDR2 sequences are SGHRS and YFSETQ. Trimming pared 1 base from V and 0 bases from J, leaving 8 bases between.

This clone has only a few counts. The DNA for the CDR3 is TGTGCCAGCAGCTTAGCCTGTGAGCAGTTCTTC. Translated: CASSLACEQFF. The gene calls are TRBV7-2 and TRBJ2-1; D is unresolved. The CDR3 is made up of 11 amino acids. Trimming stripped 0 bases from V and 9 bases from J, with 3 bases between. The V gene's germline CDR1 is SGHTA and CDR2 FQGNSA.

The V call is TRBV29-1, the J call TRBJ1-1; a weak D match, TRBD1 (6 bases). Germline CDR1 is SQVTM and CDR2 is ANQGSEA. Trimming took off 6 bases at V and 9 bases at J, with 17 bases between the two ends. The CDR3 runs to 12 residues. This chain's CDR3 is CSVPAWGGQAFF. CDR3 bases: TGCAGCGTGCCCGCGTGGGGGGGCCAAGCTTTCTTT.